The TCR beta chain under discussion was sequenced for a study of blood T cell repertoires in COVID-19. Study-wide context: Specimens from acute and convalescent COVID-19 originated in the United States, Italy and Spain.

Unmatched junction bases numbered 9, after V lost 6 bases and J lost 5 bases. The CDR3 contains 15 residues. In germline, CDR1 is SNHLY, CDR2 FYNNEI. TCRdb's copy holds only in-frame clones and misses some; the assay was immunoSEQ multiplex PCR. The sample shows about 200,000 clones, about 80% of them seen only once. This clone was seen once. The chain couples TRBV2 to TRBJ2-1; 8 nucleotides agree with TRBD1. The sample consisted of PBMCs or T cells enriched from blood (not recorded which). The TCR comes from a woman between 45 and 65 years old who had been exposed to COVID-19. The CDR3 spells CASSFDRGIHNEQFF. CDR3 DNA sequence: TGTGCCAGCAGCTTTGACAGGGGAATCCACAATGAGCAGTTCTTC.